These 26 T cell receptor beta chains came from one sample sequenced in a study of T cell responses to AZD1222 COVID-19 vaccine. Some clones are missing from TCRdb's copy, which holds only in-frame ones; the method was immunoSEQ multiplex PCR. The sample records about 180,000 clones, 85% to 90% being singletons. Here the sequenced sample was peripheral blood, taken on day 0 of AZD1222 vaccination. These receptors were collected from an adult in good health.

The CDR3 here is CASSSGRGSSYEQYF. CDR3 in DNA: TGTGCCAGCAGCTCTGGCCGTGGGAGCTCCTACGAGCAGTACTTC. V is TRBV11-2 and J is TRBJ2-7; weak D call: TRBD2 (5 bases). Trimming removed 4 bases from V and 0 bases from J, with 13 bases in between. Germline V gene sequence: CDR1 SGHAT, CDR2 FQNNGV. This CDR3 contains 15 residues.

This rearrangement joins TRBV7-2 to TRBJ1-2, with D possibly TRBD1 on 5 matching bases. The CDR3 loop spans 13 amino acids. Per germline, CDR1 SGHTA and CDR2 FQGNSA. Trimming pared 7 bases from V and 4 bases from J, leaving 13 bases between. The CDR3 protein is CASTLVGPYGYTF. The CDR3 DNA follows: TGTGCCAGCACCCTAGTGGGGCCCTATGGCTACACCTTC. Full variable domain (outside the CDR3, taken from reference TRBV7-2 and TRBJ1-2): GAGVSQSPSNKVTEKGKDVELRCDPISGHTALYWYRQSLGQGLEFLIYFQGNSAPDKSGLPSDRFSAERTGGSVSTLTIQRTQQEDSAVYLCASTLVGPYGYTFGSGTRLTVV.

The V gene is TRBV2, the J gene TRBJ2-7, with D possibly being TRBD2 (5 bases). CDR1 SNHLY and CDR2 FYNNEI come from the germline V gene. The ends were cut back, 7 bases at V and 1 base at J, with 14 bases in the middle. CDR3 length equals 14 residues. The CDR3 sequence: CASKKEEGSYEQYF. CDR3 nucleotides: TGTGCCAGCAAAAAGGAAGAGGGTTCCTACGAGCAGTACTTC. The full variable domain, its missing parts supplied by reference TRBV2 and TRBJ2-7, is EPEVTQTPSHQVTQMGQEVILRCVPISNHLYFYWYRQILGQKVEFLVSFYNNEISEKSEIFDDQFSVERPDGSNFTLKIRSTKLEDSAMYFCASKKEEGSYEQYFGPGTRLTVT.

The chain recombines TRBV6-6 with TRBJ1-2, with 8 bases aligning to TRBD1. The V segment lost 5 bases and the J segment 4 bases; nucleotides outside the gene matches: 15. Per germline, CDR1 MNHNY and CDR2 SVGAGI (reference sequence). This CDR3 is 17 amino acids long. The CDR3 region has the DNA TGTGCCAGCAGTCCATGGACAGGGAATATGAATAGCTATGGCTACACCTTC. Translation gives CASSPWTGNMNSYGYTF.

For this clone: The sample holds other DNA sequences that translate to the same CDR3. The chain couples TRBV10-3 to TRBJ1-3, with D perhaps matching TRBD1 (6 bases). The CDR3 is 13 residues long. Per the germline V gene, CDR1 is ENHRY and CDR2 is SYGVKD. The V end lost 6 bases, the J end lost 0 bases, and 6 bases lay between the germline ends. In DNA, the CDR3 is TGTGCCATCAGGGACAGCTCTGGAAACACCATATATTTT. It encodes CAIRDSSGNTIYF.

The chain links TRBV30 to TRBJ1-1; TRBD1 agrees at 7 bases. J gave up 11 bases and V 5 bases, and 14 bases lay outside the gene matches. CDR3 length: 13 residues. Germline CDR1 reads GTSNPN; CDR2 reads SVGIG (reference sequence). The CDR3 DNA is TGTGCCTGGGAAACCAAAGGGGGCGCAGGGGCTTTCTTT. This translates into CAWETKGGAGAFF. Using reference TRBV30 and TRBJ1-1 for the parts outside the CDR3, the full variable domain is SQTIHQWPATLVQPVGSPLSLECTVEGTSNPNLYWYRQAAGRGLQLLFYSVGIGQISSEVPQNLSASRPQDRQFILSSKKLLLSDSGFYLCAWETKGGAGAFFGQGTRLTVV.

This rearrangement joins TRBV4-1 to TRBJ2-2; 7 nucleotides line up with TRBD1. The CDR3 has 18 residues. Unmatched junction bases numbered 9, after V lost 1 base and J lost 1 base. The germline V gene encodes CDR1 MGHRA and CDR2 YSYEKL. The CDR3 nucleotides are TGCGCCAGCAGCCAAGTTGGCTCGGGACAGCTGAACACCGGGGAGCTGTTTTTT. As protein: CASSQVGSGQLNTGELFF.

The chain employs TRBV5-1 and TRBJ1-1; weak D call: TRBD1 (5 bases). From germline, CDR1 is SGHRS and CDR2 YFSETQ. The V gene lost 4 bases and the J gene lost 4 bases, with 23 bases spanning the gap. The CDR3 is 17 amino acids. CDR3: CASSQEGDYVIGTEAFF. The CDR3 DNA is TGCGCCAGCAGCCAAGAAGGGGACTACGTTATCGGCACTGAAGCTTTCTTT.

The rearrangement joins TRBV7-2 to TRBJ2-1, with a weak D call TRBD2 (5 bases). CDR1 SGHTA and CDR2 FQGNSA come from the germline V gene. V was cut by 3 bases and J by 5 bases, with 17 bases left in between. The CDR3 has 16 residues. CDR3 sequence reads: CASSFAPAGEHNEQFF. The CDR3 DNA is TGTGCCAGCAGCTTTGCCCCGGCCGGGGAACACAATGAGCAGTTCTTC.

V gene TRBV29-1 combines with J gene TRBJ1-6, with D maybe TRBD1 (5 bases). The germline V gene encodes CDR1 SQVTM and CDR2 ANQGSEA. The ends were cut back, 6 bases at V and 5 bases at J, with 14 bases in the middle. CDR3 length equals 14 residues. Written as DNA, the CDR3 is TGCAGCGTGAAAAATGGGGGGGATAATTCACCCCTCCACTTT. Translating gives CSVKNGGDNSPLHF.

The chain employs TRBV11-3 and TRBJ2-3; the D is unclear. The CDR3 totals 14 residues. The germline gives CDR1 SGHNT, CDR2 YENEEA. Trimming left V 5 bases short and J 2 bases short, with 11 bases between. This chain's CDR3 is CASSQRSNTDTQYF. Here the CDR3 DNA reads TGTGCCAGCAGCCAGAGGAGCAACACAGATACGCAGTATTTT.

This clone was counted once. The CDR3 loop is CASSPSRGVYEQYF. The CDR3 DNA is TGTGCCAGCAGCCCCTCCAGGGGGGTCTACGAGCAGTACTTC. The chain uses TRBV13 and TRBJ2-7, with a possible D match to TRBD1 (7 bases). V was clipped by 5 bases and J by 3 bases, with 14 bases between them. The V gene's germline CDR1 is PRHDT and CDR2 FYEKMQ (reference sequence). The CDR3 runs 14 residues.

The sample holds one count of this clone. CDR3 in amino acids: CASSLVRGPNTGELFF. In DNA form, the CDR3 reads TGTGCCAGCAGCTTAGTGAGGGGACCGAACACCGGGGAGCTGTTTTTT. The V gene is TRBV11-3, the J gene TRBJ2-2; D might be TRBD1 or TRBD2, each matching 5 bases. This CDR3 region has 16 residues. Trimming took 1 base from V and 0 from J, leaving 9 bases between them. Germline V lookup: CDR1 SGHNT, CDR2 YENEEA.

CDR3 amino acids: CASSRTYSNQPQHF. The CDR3 nucleotides are TGTGCCAGCAGCCGGACGTATAGCAATCAGCCCCAGCATTTT. This sequence joins TRBV6-5 and TRBJ1-5; D gene uncertain. CDR3 size: 14 residues. Germline V gives CDR1 MNHEY, CDR2 SVGAGI. V was shortened by 6 bases and J by 0 bases, with 9 bases between the two germline ends.

The rearrangement links TRBV6-1 to TRBJ2-3; the D is unclear. With 3 bases removed from V and 1 base from J, the gap between germline ends came to 11 bases. Germline-derived CDR1 and CDR2 are MNHNS and SASEGT. This CDR3 comprises 15 residues. The CDR3 DNA follows: TGTGCCAGCAGTGACCCGTATCTAGGCACAGATACGCAGTATTTT. It translates to CASSDPYLGTDTQYF.

This clone has a handful of counts. The chain couples TRBV21-1 to TRBJ1-2; the tabulated D call, TRBD1, remains unverified against the DNA. TRBV21-1 is described as a pseudogene. This CDR3 is built from 16 residues. CDR3 sequence: CASSKATTGAYYGYTF. Written as DNA, the CDR3 is TGTGCCAGCAGCAAAGCCACGACAGGGGCTTACTATGGCTACACCTTC.

V gene TRBV7-9 combines with J gene TRBJ1-1; D is uncertain. Per the germline V gene, CDR1 is SEHNR and CDR2 is FQNEAQ (reference sequence). The CDR3 extends over 14 amino acids. V was clipped by 5 bases and J by 5 bases, with 15 bases between them. The CDR3 DNA follows: TGTGCCAGCAGCGACGGACCGGTCGGGACTGAAGCTTTCTTT. As protein: CASSDGPVGTEAFF.

Only one count was recorded for this clone. The V call is TRBV2, the J call TRBJ1-2; tentatively, D is TRBD1 (6 bases). CDR1 and CDR2 from the germline V gene are SNHLY and FYNNEI. The CDR3 is 15 amino acids. Trimming took 2 bases from V and 5 from J, leaving 15 bases between them. The CDR3 loop reads CASSERTEDLYGYTF. In DNA form, the CDR3 reads TGTGCCAGCAGTGAAAGGACAGAGGATCTATATGGCTACACCTTC.

V is TRBV7-9 and J is TRBJ1-4, with TRBD1 matching 8 bases. The trim removed 5 bases at V and 3 bases at J, leaving 2 bases unmatched. Germline loops: CDR1 SEHNR, CDR2 FQNEAQ (reference sequence). The CDR3 contains 14 residues. The CDR3 region is CASSRQGSNEKLFF. The CDR3, as DNA: TGTGCCAGCAGCCGACAGGGGTCTAATGAAAAACTGTTTTTT.

This clone was counted between two and nine times. The chain is built from TRBV19 and TRBJ1-4; D may be TRBD1 (5 bases). The CDR3 extends over 15 amino acids. V shed 3 bases and J shed 8 bases, with 16 bases lying between them. Germline CDR1 LNHDA, CDR2 SQIVND (reference sequence). The CDR3 protein is CASSIGTSEGEKLFF. CDR3 nucleotides: TGTGCCAGTAGTATTGGGACCTCTGAGGGGGAAAAACTGTTTTTT.

The V gene is TRBV11-2, the J gene TRBJ1-3, with D hard to call. The CDR3 covers 17 residues. CDR1 SGHAT and CDR2 FQNNGV come from the germline V gene. Trimming pared 5 bases from V and 4 bases from J, leaving 21 bases between. This chain's CDR3 is CASSPLSKGSRGNTIYF. The CDR3 DNA reads as TGTGCCAGCAGCCCCCTGTCCAAGGGATCCCGCGGAAACACCATATATTTT.

The chain carries TRBV7-9 and TRBJ1-2; D is unclear. Trimming removed 1 base at V and 4 bases at J, with 10 bases between. The CDR3 is 14 residues long. The germline gives CDR1 SEHNR, CDR2 FQNEAQ (reference sequence). The CDR3 loop is CASSLVNDGYGYTF. The CDR3 coding sequence is TGTGCCAGCAGCTTAGTAAACGACGGCTATGGCTACACCTTC.

The chain links TRBV27 to TRBJ2-1, with TRBD1 identical over 7 bases. Germline V gives CDR1 MNHEY, CDR2 SMNVEV (reference sequence). CDR3 size: 13 residues. The ends lost 8 bases at V and 2 bases at J; junction bases unmatched: 3. The CDR3 region is CASQGQPYNEQFF. The CDR3 DNA reads as TGTGCCAGCCAGGGACAGCCCTACAATGAGCAGTTCTTC.

The chain links TRBV5-1 to TRBJ2-1; D remains unclear. Per the germline V gene, CDR1 is SGHRS and CDR2 is YFSETQ. This CDR3 has 15 amino acids. The V end was cut by 2 bases, the J end by 2 bases, with 11 bases between. CDR3 protein: CASSLGGITYNEQFF. In nucleotides, the CDR3 is TGCGCCAGCAGCTTAGGCGGAATTACCTACAATGAGCAGTTCTTC.

This chain links TRBV5-1 with TRBJ2-5; the D is unclear. The length of the CDR3 is 15 residues. V was pared by 4 bases and J by 0 bases, with 13 bases between. Germline CDR1 and CDR2: SGHRS and YFSETQ. CDR3 nucleotide sequence: TGCGCCAGCAGCCCGACTGTCCAGAACCAAGAGACCCAGTACTTC. Its translation: CASSPTVQNQETQYF.

With regard to this clone: This sample includes further DNA sequences coding for the same CDR3. The chain employs TRBV3-1 (or the pseudogene TRBV3-2) and TRBJ2-3; 10 positions match TRBD2. The CDR3 is made up of 16 amino acids. Trimming cost V 2 bases and J 0 bases; bases outside gene matches: 2. CDR1 is LGHDT, CDR2 YNNKEL, per germline (reference sequence). In DNA, the CDR3 is TGTGCCAGCAGCCAATTAGCGGGGGGTAGCACAGATACGCAGTATTTT. It encodes CASSQLAGGSTDTQYF.